The subject of this entry is one T cell receptor (beta chain). The table lists this clone with a few counts. There is no known antigen for this receptor. No qualities accompany the bases; no much larger clone lies one base away. This record belongs to a study of CD8+ T cells in alopecia areata (dated by TCRdb to 2016 to 2019). Regarding the study in general: The treated patients, all with moderate-to-severe alopecia areata, were enrolled in an open-label pilot trial of oral tofacitinib given at 5 to 10 mg twice daily. Tofacitinib was given for 6 to 18 months, followed by 6 months of follow-up off drug to assess delayed response and recurrence. The SALT score, which quantifies the percentage of affected scalp surface area, was used to measure disease severity in treated patients. The study used high-throughput TCRbeta sequencing to examine T cell clonal expansion in alopecia areata, in both the C3H/HeJ mouse model and human patients. On the human side, TCRbeta sequencing was run on scalp tissue and on sorted CD4+ and CD8+ peripheral blood T cells from healthy controls and from alopecia areata patients with either patchy or totalis/universalis disease. Biopsies were taken from tofacitinib-treated patients at baseline and at 4 and 24 weeks of treatment, and a later scalp biopsy was taken in several of the tofacitinib-treated patients. Clonality in the scalp was compared among normal scalp (n=4), patchy alopecia areata scalp (n=8), and alopecia totalis/universalis scalp (n=8). The RNA source kit depended on sample type: the PAXgene miRNA kit for fixed scalp, the miRNeasy kit for PBMCs, and the RNeasy kit for mouse skin. Amplification of TCRbeta CDR3 regions was done by immunoSEQ multiplex PCR using 35 Vbeta forward primers and 13 Jbeta reverse primers.

The library relied on the immunoSEQ multiplex PCR assay. To provide template for TCR sequencing, every sample had RNA extracted and reverse transcribed into cDNA. First-strand cDNA was synthesized with SuperScript III using a 2:1 mix of oligo-dT and random hexamers. Amplification bias was assessed with a synthetic immune receptor repertoire, and residual bias was removed computationally. The authors' analysis ran thus. Raw reads were preprocessed for error removal, and CDR3 was defined according to IMGT conventions as running from the conserved cysteine to phenylalanine. To get clonality, Shannon entropy was normalized by log2 of the number of productive unique TCRs and the result was subtracted from 1. Whether each scalp clone was CD4 or CD8 was inferred by checking scalp TCRbeta sequences against the CD4 and CD8 repertoires from sorted blood. TCRdb took this table from immuneACCESS and kept in-frame rearrangements with V and J called. Such tables lack part of the clones; where checked against another copy, unresolved V genes explain under half of the gap, and the rest is unexplained. V and J calls and clone size are copied from that table; D and trimming were computed from the DNA. Counted in this sample were about 180,000 clones; 40% to 55% of them appeared once. Clones ranked in the top ten supply about 9.5% of the sample.

Read against the paper, the sample's treatment or condition label means: oral pan-JAK inhibitor, 5-10 mg twice daily. From alopecia areata patients, peripheral blood was collected along with lesional scalp punch biopsies. PBMCs were separated by density centrifugation and stained for CD3, CD4 and CD8, after which CD4+ and CD8+ T cells were sorted on a FACSAria. Study-wide conclusions, independent of this receptor: The treated cohort was small, with a single nonresponder, so links between baseline CD8+ expansion and response need larger studies. Resident alphabeta T cells in normal human skin are also sequenced, complicating scalp TCR repertoire analysis, unlike mouse skin dominated by gammadelta T cells. Tofacitinib significantly decreased scalp clonality and the number of expanded CD8+ clones among the top 100 scalp clones. Compared with normal scalp, lesional scalp had higher clonality and more expanded CD8+ clones, particularly in alopecia totalis/universalis, a pattern that suggests antigenic drive. During tofacitinib treatment, many expanded lesional clones stuck around in both scalp and blood, and this persistence may partly explain why relapse happens after treatment is stopped. Compared with mice, TCR sequences shared between patients were less clear, possibly partly because of HLA diversity across the patient population.

This TCR derives from a human donor with alopecia areata. The source material was CD8+ T cells sorted from blood, sampled at week 52, from a patient treated with tofacitinib.

Here is the DNA: TGTGCCAGCAGCTTAGACGGTCGCCGGGGTTCCTACAATGAGCAGTTCTTC. It is translated as CASSLDGRRGSYNEQFF. Recombination connected TRBV7-2 to TRBJ2-1; perhaps TRBD2 is the D gene, with 5 bases matching. The germline ends are 14 bases apart after V is trimmed by 1 base and J by 1 base. Counted from cysteine to phenylalanine, this CDR3 has 17 amino acids. The read is trimmed to its CDR3 DNA, 51 bases read in frame from base 1. Taken from the germline V gene, the CDR1 and CDR2 loops are SGHTA and FQGNSA.